This TCR beta chain was obtained from a study of T cell repertoires in cytomegalovirus infection. As for the study in general: Indicated by public TCR beta signatures were CMV infection and matching HLA type. General study findings and limits: Using cumulative public TCR beta family frequency, the authors identified those who carried CMV together with the relevant HLA. What dominated the ex vivo response were HLA-C-restricted CMV-specific TCR beta clonotypes.

CDR3 size: 16 residues. V lost 6 bases, J lost 9 bases, and 13 bases stayed unmatched. This clonotype occurred a few times. Antigen specificity is unknown. TCRdb redid the calling of the reads with MiXCR, one entry per CDR3 protein. The repertoire includes about 100,000 distinct CDR3 sequences, less than 25% of them detected once, and roughly two fifths sits in the top ten. The rearrangement uses TRBV12-3 or TRBV12-4 and TRBJ2-2, with 10 bases fitting TRBD2. This receptor was identified in a human donor in good health (CMV status not recorded). Some clones in this sample may be carry-over from other donors' samples. Sequences were obtained from CD8+ T cells from PBMCs. Here the CDR3 DNA reads TGTGCCAGCAGCCCCACGGGGCTAGCGGGGGAAAGGGAGCTGTTTTTT. Protein product: CASSPTGLAGERELFF.